The T cell receptor beta chain described here comes from a study of blood T cell repertoires in COVID-19. Across the study: Recovered status in Cohort 3 required two negative PCRs, clearance, or symptom resolution. The cDNA or gDNA used as material had been derived from T cells, B-cell-depleted T cells, or PBMCs.

Data came from immunoSEQ multiplex PCR; TCRdb stores just in-frame clones and leaves some out. The profile shows about 170,000 clones, 70% to 80% of them singletons. Germline values: CDR1 ENHRY, CDR2 SYGVKD. The CDR3 consists of 15 residues. Trimming cost V 0 bases and J 10 bases, with 13 bases left between them. Cohorts were determined from participant-reported clinical history. This chain joins TRBV10-3 and TRBJ1-6; D unclear. This sequence was found in a woman in her sixties or seventies in a cohort exposed to, infected with or recovered from COVID-19 (not recorded which). The material sequenced was PBMCs or T cells enriched from blood (not recorded which). The CDR3 DNA sequence: TGTGCCATCAGTGAGTCGGCCGGGATTAGCTCACCCCTCCACTTT. Encoded protein: CAISESAGISSPLHF.